What follows describes a single T cell receptor beta chain. This clonotype was recorded at least ten times. Its antigen is currently not known. No per-base quality is available; no much larger clone lies one base away. These data belong to a study of blood T cells in healthy people across ages (dated by TCRdb to between 2015 and 2017). Regarding the research as a whole: In model experiments, template switching captured roughly one uniquely barcoded TCR beta cDNA molecule for every two T cells. The study analyzed two additional independent replicas of 1 million unique cDNA reads from the same blood draw for two donors, one aged 18 to 29 and one aged 80 or older. To avoid experimental bias, donors of different ages were distributed randomly across sequencing lanes. To track age-related changes in TCR beta repertoire diversity, the study relied on deep sequencing normalized with unique cDNA molecular identifiers. The donors were split into four age groups: young (average about 15 years), middle-aged (about 40), aged (more than 60) and long-lived (approximately 80).

Spanning cysteine to phenylalanine, the CDR3 consists of 13 amino acids. The entry retains the CDR3 DNA only, 39 bases that are in frame from base 1. Sequences SQVTM (CDR1) and ANQGSEA (CDR2) are obtained from the germline V gene. Relative to germline, V is missing 0 bases and J is missing 8 bases, with 2 bases of the junction outside any gene match. The method behind the library was 5' RACE. The sample was run on an Illumina HiSeq 2500. The second PCR ran for about 6 to 12 cycles and used a J-beta primer mix along with a sample-barcoded 5' primer. A unique molecular identifier was introduced onto each TCR beta cDNA molecule by a template-switch 5' adaptor carrying 12 random nucleotides. Each sample yielded at least 3 million CDR3-containing paired-end reads. First-strand cDNA was synthesized from all RNA with the Mint cDNA synthesis kit, primed by a TRBC-specific oligonucleotide. After uracil-DNA glycosylase treatment, a first 18-cycle PCR used universal primers M1SS and BC2_uni_R on all cDNA. The study's own analysis went as follows. For normalization, 1 million high-quality reads, each with a distinct molecular identifier, were randomly selected from each sample. Instead of being binned into consensus sequences, reads that shared molecular identifiers were thrown out. MiTCR, set to a Q25 quality threshold and the strictest error-elimination algorithm, was used for CDR3 identification, clonotype clustering and error correction. A nonparametric unseen species model using Euler transformation provided a lower-bound estimate of total TCR beta diversity. In-frame beta chains were kept once TCRdb had trimmed the public reads at Q25 with fastp and called clones with MiXCR. Every CDR3 protein is listed once, alongside the most common genes and DNA of its rows. The V and J calls and clone size come from TCRdb's table, not from the authors' own analysis. The sample table records 600,000 or so distinct CDR3 sequences; under 30% of these occur just once. Of the sample, 15% to 18% falls within the top ten clones.

What the research found in general, with its limitations: Observed TCR beta diversity correlated strongly with the percentage of naive T cells measured by flow cytometry. Because donor CMV infection status was unknown, age-related changes in expanded clonotypes were potentially confounded. Observed TCR beta diversity per million T cells fell roughly linearly with age, and a significant reduction was already apparent by age about 43. Compared with the aged group, more naive CD4+ T cells, fewer expanded clones and increased TCR diversity were shown by the long-lived group, suggesting age selection. Estimates of total diversity based on one million sequenced T cells were considered lower bounds and underestimates. Bulk unsorted PBMC profiling prevented conclusive comparison of naive and antigen-experienced compartments.

The roughly 39 donors, aged about 6 to 90 years, were systemically healthy Caucasian individuals from Russia. Each donor gave roughly 9 milliliters of peripheral blood, drawn into EDTA-treated Vacutainer tubes. PBMCs were isolated by Ficoll-Paque density-gradient centrifugation, with at least 6 million obtained per sample. Trizol reagent was used to extract total RNA from the PBMCs, yielding at least 5.5 micrograms per sample. Naive CD45RAhigh/CD27high T cell percentages were measured by flow cytometry on a PBMC aliquot from every donor. The sample was blood. The TCR sequence derives from a woman of 80 years or more in good health. This receptor chain uses TRBV29-1 and TRBJ1-2, with TRBD1 matching 11 junction bases. The sequence in DNA is TGCAGCGTTGAAGATGGGACAGGGGGAGGCTACACCTTC. The resulting protein is CSVEDGTGGGYTF. With the rest looked up from the reference TRBV29-1 and TRBJ1-2 genes rather than sequenced, the full variable domain is SAVISQKPSRDICQRGTSLTIQCQVDSQVTMMFWYRQQPGQSLTLIATANQGSEATYESGFVIDKFPISRPNLTFSTLTVSNMSPEDSSIYLCSVEDGTGGGYTFGSGTRLTVV.